This T cell receptor (beta chain) originates from a study of cytomegalovirus exposure and HLA in healthy donors. With respect to this clone: Its antigen is not known.

Study findings and constraints: In an earlier analysis, about 90% or about 30%: the productive usage of most TCR beta V segments. Altogether, around 160 TCR beta chains were recorded as cytomegalovirus-associated.

Germline V gene lookup returns CDR1 SGHDN and CDR2 FVKESK. V gave up 0 bases and J gave up 6 bases, with 11 bases separating them. This CDR3 has 14 residues. 13 Jbeta primers and 60 Vbeta primers were used for the PCR. TCRdb's copy holds only in-frame clones and misses some; the assay was immunoSEQ multiplex PCR. The sample carries about 61,000 clones, roughly 90% recorded once. The genes are TRBV14 and TRBJ1-1; D remains ambiguous. The TCR originated in a man between 25 and 39 years old in good health and CMV-seropositive. Source material: PBMCs. Here the CDR3 reads CASSQDTGVAEAFF. The CDR3 DNA reads as TGTGCCAGCAGCCAAGATACCGGGGTCGCTGAAGCTTTCTTT.